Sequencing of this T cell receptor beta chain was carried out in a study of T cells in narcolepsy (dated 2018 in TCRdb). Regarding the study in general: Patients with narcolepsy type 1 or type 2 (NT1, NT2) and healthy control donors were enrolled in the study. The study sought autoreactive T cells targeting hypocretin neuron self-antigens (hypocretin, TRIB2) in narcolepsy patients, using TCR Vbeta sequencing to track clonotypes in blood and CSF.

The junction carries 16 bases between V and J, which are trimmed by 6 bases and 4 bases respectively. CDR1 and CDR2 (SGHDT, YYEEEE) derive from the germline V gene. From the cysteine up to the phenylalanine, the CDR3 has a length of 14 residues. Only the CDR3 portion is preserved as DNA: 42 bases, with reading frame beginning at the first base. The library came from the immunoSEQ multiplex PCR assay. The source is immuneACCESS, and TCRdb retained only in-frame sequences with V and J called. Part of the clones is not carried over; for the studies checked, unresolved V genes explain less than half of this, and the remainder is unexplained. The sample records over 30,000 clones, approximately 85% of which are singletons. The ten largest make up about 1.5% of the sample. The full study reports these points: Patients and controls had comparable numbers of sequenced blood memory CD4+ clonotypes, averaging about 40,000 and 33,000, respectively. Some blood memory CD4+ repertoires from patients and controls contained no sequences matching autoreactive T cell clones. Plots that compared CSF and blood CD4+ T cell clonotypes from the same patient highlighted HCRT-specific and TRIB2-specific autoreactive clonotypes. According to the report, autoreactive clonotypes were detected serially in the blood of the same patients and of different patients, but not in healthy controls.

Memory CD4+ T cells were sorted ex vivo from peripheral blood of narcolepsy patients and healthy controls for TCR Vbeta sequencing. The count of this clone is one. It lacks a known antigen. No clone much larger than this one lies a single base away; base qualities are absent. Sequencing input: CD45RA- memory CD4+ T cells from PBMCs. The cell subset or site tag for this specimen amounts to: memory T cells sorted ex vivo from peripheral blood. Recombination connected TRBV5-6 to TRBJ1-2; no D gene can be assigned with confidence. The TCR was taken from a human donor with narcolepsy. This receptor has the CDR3 CASKPGLGTYGYTF. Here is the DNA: TGTGCCAGCAAACCGGGTCTGGGAACCTATGGCTACACCTTC.